There are many counts of the clone carrying this T cell receptor (beta chain). No antigen is known for it. Making the TCR beta libraries involved quantitative 5'-RACE with molecular barcodes. MiXCR, run by TCRdb on the 5' RACE reads, gives a single entry per CDR3 protein. The sample records approximately 250,000 distinct CDR3 sequences, roughly a quarter being singletons. These data are taken from a study of CD8 T cells in ankylosing spondylitis. General study points: Some of these motif variants have turned up before, in reports on reactive arthritis synovial fluid and blood. Several highly homologous variants made up a TCR beta motif, and this motif appeared characteristic of ankylosing spondylitis blood. Disease-associated clones were reportedly significantly overrepresented in matched ankylosing spondylitis synovial fluid.

There are 12 residues in the CDR3. The V gene lost 6 bases and the J gene lost 9 bases, with 12 bases spanning the gap. Germline-derived CDR1 and CDR2 are MNHEY and SMNVEV (reference sequence). The sequence was obtained from a male donor with ankylosing spondylitis or in good health (not recorded which). The chain combines TRBV27 with TRBJ1-5, with a tentative D call TRBD1 (5 bases). The material sequenced was blood, either unsorted or a sorted T cell fraction (not recorded which). CDR3 sequence reads: CASRDYRGPQHF. CDR3 in DNA: TGTGCCAGCAGGGATTATAGGGGGCCCCAGCATTTT.